This TCR beta chain was identified during a study of Ad26.COV2.S vaccination and SARS-CoV-2 variants. Germline loops: CDR1 SEHNR, CDR2 FQNEAQ (reference sequence). The junction had 3 bases not matched to a gene; V was cut back by 8 bases and J by 0 bases. CDR3 length: 14 amino acids. Some clones are missing from TCRdb's copy, which holds only in-frame ones; the method was immunoSEQ multiplex PCR. The sample has over 130,000 clones, roughly 89% seen once; the top ten hold more than 4.5%. The input for sequencing was peripheral blood, taken after recovery from COVID-19. The chain employs TRBV7-9 and TRBJ2-2; 7 bases align to TRBD1. The TCR comes from a human donor who had recovered from COVID-19. CDR3 residues: CASVDRANTGELFF. CDR3 coding DNA: TGTGCCAGCGTAGACAGGGCGAACACCGGGGAGCTGTTTTTT. The full variable domain, completed using reference TRBV7-9 and TRBJ2-2, is DTGVSQNPRHKITKRGQNVTFRCDPISEHNRLYWYRQTLGQGPEFLTYFQNEAQLEKSRLLSDRFSAERPKGSFSTLEIQRTEQGDSAMYLCASVDRANTGELFFGEGSRLTVL.